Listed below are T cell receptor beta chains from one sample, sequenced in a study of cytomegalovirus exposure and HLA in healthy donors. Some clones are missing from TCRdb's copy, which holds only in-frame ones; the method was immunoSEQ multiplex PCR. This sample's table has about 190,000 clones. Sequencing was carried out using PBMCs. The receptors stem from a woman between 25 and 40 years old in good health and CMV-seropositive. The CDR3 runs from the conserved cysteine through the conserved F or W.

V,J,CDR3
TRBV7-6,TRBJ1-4,CASNLWGLGVEKLFF
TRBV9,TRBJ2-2,CASSVSSRGYTGELFF
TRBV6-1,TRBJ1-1,CASSEFWQNTEAFF
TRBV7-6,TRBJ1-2,CASSLTGKRDGYTF
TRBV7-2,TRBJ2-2,CASRKGGLLGGELFF
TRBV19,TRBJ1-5,CASSMSPGRAGGQPQHF
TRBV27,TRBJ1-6,CASSFGTDSPLHF
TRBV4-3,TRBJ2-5,CASSQEIGRTGRQTQYF
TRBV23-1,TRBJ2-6,CASSHSWTGESGPGANVLTF
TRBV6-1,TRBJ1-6,CATGGTGDSPLHF
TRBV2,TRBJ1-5,CASSDRQGLNHQPQHF
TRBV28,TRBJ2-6,CASSSGTGANVLTF
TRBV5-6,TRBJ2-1,CASSSLWNEQFF
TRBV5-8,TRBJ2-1,CASSEGTLYNEQFF
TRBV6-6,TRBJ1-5,CASSKDRVGRNQPQHF
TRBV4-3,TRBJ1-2,CASSQPTEPNYGYTF
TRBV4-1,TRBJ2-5,CASSLVGRTSGQETQYF
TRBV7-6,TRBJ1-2,CASSFKREYGYTF
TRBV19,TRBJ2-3,CASRLRSTDTQYF
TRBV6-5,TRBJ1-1,CASIPTGGTEAFF
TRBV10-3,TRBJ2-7,CAISGLAGDEQYF
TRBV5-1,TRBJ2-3,CASSLLGGSTDTQYF
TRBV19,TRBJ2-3,CASSRGGSTDTQYF
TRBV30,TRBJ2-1,CAWNTDLNEQFF
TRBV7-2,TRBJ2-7,CASSFSGSSYEQYF
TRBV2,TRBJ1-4,CASSADPGPNEKLFF
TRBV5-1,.,CASSLGQSPYEQYF
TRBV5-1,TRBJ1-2,CASSSTGPASYGYTF
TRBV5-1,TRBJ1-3,CASSFTKGVGNTIYF
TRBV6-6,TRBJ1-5,CASRAGVNQPQHF
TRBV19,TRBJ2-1,CASSPGTDLYNEQFF
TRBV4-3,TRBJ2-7,CASSLGSYGREPYEQYF
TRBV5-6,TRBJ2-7,CASSSGTSGAKTYEQYF
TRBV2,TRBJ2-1,CAYSGRGGWNEQFF
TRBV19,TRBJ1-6,CASSARGRSPSPPLHF
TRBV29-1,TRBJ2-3,CSVGSYYTDTQYF
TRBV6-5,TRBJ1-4,CASSPGTGSEKLFF
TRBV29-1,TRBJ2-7,CSVVLPQSYEQYF
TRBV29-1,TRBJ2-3,CSVGSDTGGSDTQYF